The present entry profiles one T cell receptor (beta chain) with its context. Antigen specificity is unknown. This sample was taken from a study of OX40 agonist ivuxolimab in advanced cancers. Findings and limits, study-wide: Clonal expansion by week 6 occurred in CD4+ and CD8+ blood T cells (at 0.1 to 3.0 mg/kg). CD8+ T cells averaged more expanded clones than CD4+.

CDR3 size: 14 residues. The V gene lost 3 bases and the J gene lost 7 bases, with 12 bases spanning the gap. Germline V gene lookup returns CDR1 SGHVS and CDR2 FNYEAQ. Repertoires were generated with immunoSEQ multiplex PCR, while TCRdb's copy carries only in-frame clones and drops some. The sample consists of more than 45,000 clones, about 90% of them appearing once. The TCR comes from an adult with an advanced solid tumor such as melanoma, head and neck, liver or kidney cancer. This material consisted of CD4+ or CD8+ T cells sorted from blood, taken in a trial of the OX40 agonist ivuxolimab. V and J are TRBV7-6 and TRBJ2-2, with D uncertain. CDR3 sequence (DNA): TGTGCCAGCAGCTTGGCTGGGCTAAACGGGGAGCTGTTTTTT. Protein sequence: CASSLAGLNGELFF.